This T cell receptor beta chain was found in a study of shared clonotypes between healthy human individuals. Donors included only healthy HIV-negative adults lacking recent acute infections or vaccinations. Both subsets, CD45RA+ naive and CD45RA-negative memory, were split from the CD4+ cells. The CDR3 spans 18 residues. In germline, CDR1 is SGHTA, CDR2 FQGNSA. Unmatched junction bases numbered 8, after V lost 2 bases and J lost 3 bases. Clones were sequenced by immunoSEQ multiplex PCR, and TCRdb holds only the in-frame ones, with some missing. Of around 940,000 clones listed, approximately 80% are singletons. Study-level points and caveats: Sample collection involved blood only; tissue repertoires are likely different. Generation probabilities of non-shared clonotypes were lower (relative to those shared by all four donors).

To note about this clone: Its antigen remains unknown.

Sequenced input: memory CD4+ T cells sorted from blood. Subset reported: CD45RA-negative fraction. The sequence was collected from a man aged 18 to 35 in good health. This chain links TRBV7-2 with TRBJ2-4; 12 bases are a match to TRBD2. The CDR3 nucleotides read TGTGCCAGCAGCTTAAGGTCTTGGACTAGCGGGAACAAAAACATTCAGTACTTC. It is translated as CASSLRSWTSGNKNIQYF.